The clone carrying this T cell receptor (beta chain) has only a few counts. TCRdb re-called the 5' RACE reads through MiXCR, storing one row per CDR3 protein. The sample yields around 40,000 distinct CDR3 sequences, approximately 12% seen once. V lost 1 base and J lost 2; bases outside the gene matches: 0. The CDR3 loop spans 15 amino acids. These data come from a study of neurological immune-mediated disorders. This TCR derives from a female donor in good health. Input material: PBMCs. The rearrangement links TRBV12-3 or TRBV12-4 to TRBJ1-3, with 9 positions matching TRBD1. The CDR3 sequence is CASSLDRGPGNTIYF. In DNA form, the CDR3 reads TGTGCCAGCAGTTTAGACAGGGGGCCTGGAAACACCATATATTTT.